The 5 T cell receptor beta chains below all came from one sample that was sequenced in a study of T cell responses to AZD1222 COVID-19 vaccine. Only in-frame clones appear in the TCRdb table, and some are missing; sequencing was by immunoSEQ multiplex PCR. Among over 110,000 clones listed, about nine tenths were seen once. Sequenced here: peripheral blood, sampled 28 days after the second AZD1222 dose. Receptors originate from an adult who received the AZD1222 COVID-19 vaccine.

In its sample, this clone was seen once. This chain links TRBV28 with TRBJ2-3; no clear D gene. CDR3 length: 12 residues. Trimming took 5 bases from V and 1 from J, leaving 4 bases between them. Germline assignment: CDR1 MDHEN and CDR2 SYDVKM. In DNA, the CDR3 is TGTGCCAGCAGTCCGGGCACAGATACGCAGTATTTT. It is translated as CASSPGTDTQYF.

This chain links TRBV18 with TRBJ2-3; D remains ambiguous. V dropped 5 bases and J dropped 2 bases, with 8 bases sitting between them. In germline, CDR1 is KGHSH, CDR2 LQKENI. This CDR3 comprises 13 residues. The CDR3 spells CASSSRNTDTQYF. DNA for the CDR3: TGTGCCAGCTCAAGCAGAAACACAGATACGCAGTATTTT.

The chain is built from TRBV5-4 and TRBJ1-1, with a tentative D call TRBD1 (5 bases). V lost 4 bases to trimming and J lost 1 base, with 14 bases between them. The CDR3 has 15 residues. Germline CDR1 reads SGHNT; CDR2 reads YYREEE (reference sequence). CDR3 protein: CASSPPRTSNTEAFF. DNA for the CDR3: TGTGCCAGCAGCCCACCACGGACATCGAACACTGAAGCTTTCTTT.

This clone came up once. The V gene is TRBV28, the J gene TRBJ2-2, with D tentatively TRBD2 (5 bases). Germline V gene lookup returns CDR1 MDHEN and CDR2 SYDVKM. The CDR3 is 15 residues long. V lost 5 bases and J 5 bases, leaving 15 bases between the germline ends. For the CDR3, the DNA is TGTGCCAGCAGTGCACCCCTACCGGGGACCGGGGAGCTGTTTTTT. This encodes CASSAPLPGTGELFF.

The genes are TRBV7-3 and TRBJ2-2; no reliable D call. Germline CDR1 is SGHTA and CDR2 is FQGTGA. Trimming pared 3 bases from V and 3 bases from J, leaving 2 bases between. The CDR3 length is 12 residues. CDR3 sequence: CASSFDTGELFF. The CDR3 DNA reads TGTGCCAGCAGCTTTGACACCGGGGAGCTGTTTTTT. Complete variable domain (other parts from reference TRBV7-3 and TRBJ2-2): GAGVSQTPSNKVTEKGKYVELRCDPISGHTALYWYRQSLGQGPEFLIYFQGTGAADDSGLPNDRFFAVRPEGSVSTLKIQRTERGDSAVYLCASSFDTGELFFGEGSRLTVL.